Presented here are 25 T cell receptor beta chains from one specimen sequenced in a study of CD8+ T cells in alopecia areata. Investigators isolated RNA and reverse transcribed it into cDNA to act as the sequencing template. Clones were read by immunoSEQ multiplex PCR, and TCRdb kept only the in-frame ones, dropping some. The table records approximately 150,000 clones, around 54% of them present only once. What was sequenced was CD4+ T cells sorted from blood. Source of these receptors: a human donor in good health.

This sequence joins TRBV29-1 and TRBJ2-7; 9 bases are a match to TRBD1. CDR1 SQVTM and CDR2 ANQGSEA come from the germline V gene. The CDR3 is 14 residues long. The junction had 9 bases not matched to a gene; V was cut back by 6 bases and J by 3 bases. CDR3 sequence: CSVVGQGRIYEQYF. The CDR3, as DNA: TGCAGCGTCGTTGGACAGGGGAGGATCTACGAGCAGTACTTC.

The CDR3 bases are TGTGCCAGCAGCGCTACTAGCGGGAGGGCCGGGGAGCTGTTTTTT. Amino acid sequence: CASSATSGRAGELFF. The chain employs TRBV7-6 and TRBJ2-2, with 13 bases fitting TRBD2. With 5 bases clipped from V and 6 bases from J, the junction kept 3 bases outside the gene matches. In germline, CDR1 is SGHVS, CDR2 FNYEAQ. The CDR3 runs 15 residues.

This clone was detected a few times. The chain is built from TRBV29-1 and TRBJ1-5; tentatively, D is TRBD1 (5 bases). The CDR3 loop spans 13 amino acids. The germline CDR1 and CDR2 sequences are SQVTM and ANQGSEA. V lost 3 bases, J lost 6 bases, and 12 bases lay in between. CDR3 sequence: CSVEEGPGQPQHF. CDR3 DNA sequence: TGCAGCGTTGAGGAGGGACCAGGTCAGCCCCAGCATTTT. Filled out from reference TRBV29-1 and TRBJ1-5, the complete variable domain reads SAVISQKPSRDICQRGTSLTIQCQVDSQVTMMFWYRQQPGQSLTLIATANQGSEATYESGFVIDKFPISRPNLTFSTLTVSNMSPEDSSIYLCSVEEGPGQPQHFGDGTRLSIL.

The chain employs TRBV5-4 and TRBJ2-3; D not resolved. The V end lost 4 bases, the J end lost 2 bases, and 14 bases lay between the germline ends. CDR1 and CDR2 (germline): SGHNT, YYREEE (reference sequence). This CDR3 contains 15 residues. CDR3 bases: TGTGCCAGCAGCCCGGTGGCGGCAAACACAGATACGCAGTATTTT. Amino acid sequence: CASSPVAANTDTQYF. Full variable domain (outside the CDR3, taken from reference TRBV5-4 and TRBJ2-3): ETGVTQSPTHLIKTRGQQVTLRCSSQSGHNTVSWYQQALGQGPQFIFQYYREEENGRGNFPPRFSGLQFPNYSSELNVNALELDDSALYLCASSPVAANTDTQYFGPGTRLTVL.

The chain has TRBV2 and TRBJ2-1, with D perhaps matching TRBD2 (5 bases). The germline V gene has CDR1 SNHLY and CDR2 FYNNEI. The CDR3 runs to 13 residues. The V end was cut by 3 bases, the J end by 7 bases, with 10 bases between. Here the CDR3 reads CASSEGWRNEQFF. For the CDR3, the DNA is TGTGCCAGCAGTGAGGGGTGGAGGAATGAGCAGTTCTTC.

In this sample, this clone turned up a few times. The rearrangement links TRBV7-9 to TRBJ1-4; possibly TRBD1 for D (6 bases). CDR1 SEHNR and CDR2 FQNEAQ come from the germline V gene (reference sequence). This CDR3 spans 15 amino acids. Trimming removed 5 bases at V and 0 bases at J, with 10 bases between. The CDR3 coding sequence is TGTGCCAGCAGCAAAAGGACAGCAACTAATGAAAAACTGTTTTTT. Protein product: CASSKRTATNEKLFF.

The V call is TRBV29-1, the J call TRBJ2-3; TRBD2 matches at 8 bases. Trimming removed 4 bases from V and 4 bases from J; junction bases left unmatched: 19. Germline assignment: CDR1 SQVTM and CDR2 ANQGSEA. The CDR3 is made up of 18 amino acids. Written as DNA, the CDR3 is TGCAGCGTTGCCCGAAGGTGGCCAACGGGAGGGCCCGCAGATACGCAGTATTTT. Translation gives CSVARRWPTGGPADTQYF.

The chain combines TRBV29-1 with TRBJ2-3; 7 bases map to TRBD1. This CDR3 comprises 16 residues. Germline-derived CDR1 and CDR2 are SQVTM and ANQGSEA. V gave up 4 bases and J gave up 7 bases; unmatched junction bases: 17. The CDR3: CSVVPSSRTGANTQYF. CDR3 nucleotide sequence: TGCAGCGTTGTCCCCTCCTCCCGAACAGGGGCGAATACGCAGTATTTT.

J is TRBJ2-7 and V is TRBV5-1; TRBD1 agrees at 9 bases. Germline lookup yields CDR1 SGHRS and CDR2 YFSETQ. The CDR3 consists of 16 residues. The V segment lost 4 bases and the J segment 7 bases; nucleotides outside the gene matches: 15. CDR3 region: CASSHGDRASNWEQYF. As DNA, the CDR3 is TGCGCCAGCAGCCATGGGGACAGGGCAAGCAACTGGGAGCAGTACTTC.

The chain uses TRBV29-1 and TRBJ2-5; TRBD2 aligns across 9 bases. The V and J ends lost 7 bases and 5 bases, in that order; junction bases with no gene match: 14. The CDR3 covers 15 residues. CDR1 is SQVTM and CDR2 is ANQGSEA in the germline V gene. This CDR3 reads CSAVAGARGGETQYF. The CDR3 DNA reads as TGCAGCGCTGTAGCGGGGGCTAGGGGTGGGGAGACCCAGTACTTC.

J is TRBJ2-2 and V is TRBV29-1; 7 bases agree with TRBD1. CDR3 length: 14 amino acids. CDR1 is SQVTM and CDR2 is ANQGSEA in the germline V gene. V gave up 6 bases and J gave up 0 bases; unmatched junction bases: 4. The chain's CDR3 is CSVTGTANTGELFF. The CDR3 DNA reads TGCAGCGTCACCGGGACAGCGAACACCGGGGAGCTGTTTTTT.

The rearrangement uses TRBV30 and TRBJ1-5; unclear D gene. V was trimmed by 3 bases and J by 2 bases, leaving 11 bases between them. Looked up from germline, CDR1 is GTSNPN and CDR2 is SVGIG (reference sequence). The CDR3 is made up of 14 amino acids. The CDR3 is CAWSLSWGNQPQHF. CDR3 coding DNA: TGTGCCTGGAGCCTGTCCTGGGGCAATCAGCCCCAGCATTTT.

This chain joins TRBV18 and TRBJ1-2; D remains ambiguous. The V gene's germline CDR1 is KGHSH and CDR2 LQKENI. Trimming pared 0 bases from V and 10 bases from J, leaving 9 bases between. This CDR3 comprises 12 residues. The CDR3 here is CASSPPGSPYTF. CDR3 nucleotide sequence: TGTGCCAGCTCACCACCTGGTAGCCCCTACACCTTC.

The V gene is TRBV4-1, the J gene TRBJ1-1; D uncertain. Looked up from germline, CDR1 is MGHRA and CDR2 is YSYEKL. The CDR3 has 12 amino acids. The V end lost 6 bases, the J end lost 7 bases, and 12 bases lay between the germline ends. The CDR3 DNA sequence: TGCGCCAGCAGTCACAGCCCGTTTGAAGCTTTCTTT. This translates into CASSHSPFEAFF.

The V call is TRBV6-5, the J call TRBJ2-1, with 9 bases matching TRBD2. With V trimmed by 6 bases and J by 6 bases, 6 bases remained unmatched. This CDR3 comprises 14 residues. The germline V gene encodes CDR1 MNHEY and CDR2 SVGAGI. CDR3 coding DNA: TGTGCCAGCAGAATAGGACTAGCGACCAATGAGCAGTTCTTC. Its translation is CASRIGLATNEQFF.

The chain has TRBV6-1 and TRBJ1-2; D is possibly TRBD1 (5 bases). This CDR3 comprises 12 residues. Trimming pared 1 base from V and 8 bases from J, leaving 8 bases between. Germline V gene data show CDR1 as MNHNS and CDR2 as SASEGT. CDR3 sequence reads: CASSEVPGGYTF. Here the CDR3 DNA reads TGTGCCAGCAGTGAAGTGCCAGGGGGCTACACCTTC.

The chain uses TRBV28 and TRBJ2-7; D may be TRBD2 (6 bases). Trimming pared 4 bases from V and 7 bases from J, leaving 20 bases between. The CDR3 runs to 15 residues. Per germline, CDR1 MDHEN and CDR2 SYDVKM. This chain's CDR3 is CASSSVLGGTWEQYF. Written as DNA, the CDR3 is TGTGCCAGCAGTTCAGTCTTGGGGGGAACATGGGAGCAGTACTTC.

This clone was picked up a small number of times. Other DNA sequences from this sample encode an identical CDR3 as well. The chain recombines TRBV29-1 with TRBJ1-2; no clear D. Between the trimmed V and J ends, which lost 5 bases and 1 base, there was a span of 8 bases. This CDR3 has 12 amino acids. CDR1 SQVTM and CDR2 ANQGSEA come from the germline V gene. This chain's CDR3 is CSVRTGNYGYTF. For the CDR3, the DNA is TGCAGCGTTCGTACTGGTAACTATGGCTACACCTTC.

This clone was counted once. V gene TRBV5-1 combines with J gene TRBJ2-7; D is tentatively TRBD1 or TRBD2 (5 bases each). This CDR3 region has 16 residues. Germline assignment: CDR1 SGHRS and CDR2 YFSETQ. Trimming stripped 4 bases from V and 6 bases from J, with 23 bases between. The CDR3 DNA follows: TGCGCCAGCAGCCCTAGCCCCAGGGAGATGTCGAGCGAGCAGTACTTC. It is translated as CASSPSPREMSSEQYF. The entire variable domain, with the rest obtained from reference TRBV5-1 and TRBJ2-7, is as follows: KAGVTQTPRYLIKTRGQQVTLSCSPISGHRSVSWYQQTPGQGLQFLFEYFSETQRNKGNFPGRFSGRQFSNSRSEMNVSTLELGDSALYLCASSPSPREMSSEQYFGPGTRLTVT.

CDR3 DNA sequence: TGCGCCAGCAGCCTGAGGTCAGGGACAACTAATGAAAAACTGTTTTTT. Translation gives CASSLRSGTTNEKLFF. J is TRBJ1-4 and V is TRBV5-1, with D possibly matching TRBD1 (5 bases). Germline V gene data show CDR1 as SGHRS and CDR2 as YFSETQ. Trimming cost V 4 bases and J 0 bases, with 13 bases left between them. The CDR3 loop spans 16 amino acids.

This sequence joins TRBV30 and TRBJ2-3; D unclear. The CDR3 totals 12 residues. CDR1 is GTSNPN, CDR2 SVGIG, per germline (reference sequence). The ends were cut back, 6 bases at V and 0 bases at J, with 7 bases in the middle. The DNA of the CDR3 is TGTGCCTGTGGGGATAGCACAGATACGCAGTATTTT. This sequence encodes CACGDSTDTQYF.

This clone occurred a few times. V usage is TRBV7-3 and J usage is TRBJ2-6; D gene uncertain. Per the germline V gene, CDR1 is SGHTA and CDR2 is FQGTGA. Deletions cut 6 bases from V and 4 bases from J, with 13 bases between. The CDR3 loop spans 15 amino acids. The CDR3 DNA follows: TGTGCCAGCAGGCCTCAGAGCACAGGGGCCAACGTCCTGACTTTC. It translates to CASRPQSTGANVLTF.

This clone has more than one count but fewer than ten. CDR3 DNA sequence: TGTGCCACCCTACCCGGACTAGACAACAATGAGCAGTTCTTC. Amino acid sequence: CATLPGLDNNEQFF. V and J are TRBV10-3 and TRBJ2-1; 7 bases are shared with TRBD2. Unmatched junction bases numbered 11, after V lost 10 bases and J lost 5 bases. The CDR3 length is 14 residues. Germline lookup yields CDR1 ENHRY and CDR2 SYGVKD.

The chain recombines TRBV29-1 with TRBJ1-4; TRBD1 might be the D (5 bases). Trimming removed 7 bases at V and 10 bases at J, with 22 bases between. The CDR3 totals 14 residues. CDR1 SQVTM and CDR2 ANQGSEA come from the germline V gene. CDR3 in DNA: TGCAGCGCTGGGGCCGCAGATGGAAAGGGAAAACTGTTTTTT. It yields the protein CSAGAADGKGKLFF.

This clone has a single count. This specimen includes other DNA sequences encoding the same CDR3. This chain uses TRBV29-1 with TRBJ2-7; 8 positions agree with TRBD1. The germline gives CDR1 SQVTM, CDR2 ANQGSEA. This CDR3 spans 12 amino acids. Trimming removed 6 bases from V and 2 bases from J; junction bases left unmatched: 3. The chain's CDR3 is CSVGQGAYEQYF. As DNA, the CDR3 is TGCAGCGTAGGACAGGGAGCCTACGAGCAGTACTTC.